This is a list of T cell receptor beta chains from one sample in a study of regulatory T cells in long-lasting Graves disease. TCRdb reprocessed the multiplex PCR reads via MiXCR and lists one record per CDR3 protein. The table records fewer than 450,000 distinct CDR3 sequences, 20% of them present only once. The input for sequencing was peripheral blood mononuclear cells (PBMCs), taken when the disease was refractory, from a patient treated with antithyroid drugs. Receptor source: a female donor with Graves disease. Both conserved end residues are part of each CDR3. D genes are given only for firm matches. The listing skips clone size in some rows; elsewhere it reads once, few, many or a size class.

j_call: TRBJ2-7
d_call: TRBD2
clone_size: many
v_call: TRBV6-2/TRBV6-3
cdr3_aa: CASSYSRLAEDYEQYF
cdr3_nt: TGTGCCAGCAGTTACAGTCGACTAGCGGAAGACTACGAGCAGTACTTC

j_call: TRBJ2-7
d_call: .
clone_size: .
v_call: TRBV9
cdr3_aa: CASSIGGNYEQYF
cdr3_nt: TGTGCCAGCAGCATAGGGGGGAACTACGAGCAGTACTTC

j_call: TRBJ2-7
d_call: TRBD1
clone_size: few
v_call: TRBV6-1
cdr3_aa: CASSGPGQGGSYEQYF
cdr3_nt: TGTGCCAGCAGTGGGCCGGGACAGGGAGGCTCCTACGAGCAGTACTTC

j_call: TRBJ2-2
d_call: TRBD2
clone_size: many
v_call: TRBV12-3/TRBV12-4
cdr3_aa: CASSFSGRANTGELFF
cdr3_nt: TGTGCCAGCAGTTTTTCGGGGAGGGCGAACACCGGGGAGCTGTTTTTT

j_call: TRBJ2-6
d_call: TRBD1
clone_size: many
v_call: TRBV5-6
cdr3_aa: CASSLGRGTGWPGANVLTF
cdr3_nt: TGTGCCAGCAGCTTGGGGAGGGGGACAGGTTGGCCTGGGGCCAACGTCCTGACTTTC

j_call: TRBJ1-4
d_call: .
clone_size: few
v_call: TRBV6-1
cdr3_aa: CASMGSWREKLFF
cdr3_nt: TGTGCCAGCATGGGATCTTGGCGTGAAAAACTGTTTTTT

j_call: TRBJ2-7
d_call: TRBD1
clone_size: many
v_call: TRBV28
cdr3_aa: CASSFPGTGSSYEQYF
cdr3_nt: TGTGCCAGCAGTTTCCCCGGGACAGGGAGCTCCTACGAGCAGTACTTC

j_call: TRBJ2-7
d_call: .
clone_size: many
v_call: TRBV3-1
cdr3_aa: CASSQGAPTYEQYF
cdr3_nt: TGTGCCAGCAGCCAAGGAGCGCCCACCTACGAGCAGTACTTC

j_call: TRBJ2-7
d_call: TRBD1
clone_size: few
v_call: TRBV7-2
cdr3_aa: CASSLEGDRVTYEQYF
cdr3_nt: TGTGCCAGCAGCTTAGAGGGGGACAGGGTCACCTACGAGCAGTACTTC

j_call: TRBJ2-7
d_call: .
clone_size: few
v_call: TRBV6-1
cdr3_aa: CASSTRTPRQYF
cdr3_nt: TGTGCCAGCAGTACAAGGACCCCACGGCAGTACTTC

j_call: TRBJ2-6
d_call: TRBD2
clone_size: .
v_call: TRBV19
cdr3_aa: CASSGGVGANVLTF
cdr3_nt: TGTGCCAGTAGTGGGGGGGTTGGGGCCAACGTCCTGACTTTC

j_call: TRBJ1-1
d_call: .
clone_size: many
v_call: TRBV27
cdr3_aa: CASSLGRLNTEAFF
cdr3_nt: TGTGCCAGCAGTCTCGGACGGCTGAACACTGAAGCTTTCTTT

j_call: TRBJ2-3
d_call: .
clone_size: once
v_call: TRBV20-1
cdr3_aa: CSASPTSSDTQYF
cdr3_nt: TGCAGTGCTAGTCCTACTAGTTCAGATACGCAGTATTTT

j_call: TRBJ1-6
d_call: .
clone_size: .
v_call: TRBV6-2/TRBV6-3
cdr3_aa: CASSYSSGKGSPLHF
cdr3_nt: TGTGCCAGCAGTTACTCGTCAGGGAAGGGTTCACCCCTCCACTTT

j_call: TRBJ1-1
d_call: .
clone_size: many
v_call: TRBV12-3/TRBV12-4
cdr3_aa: CASSRGDTEAFF
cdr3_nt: TGTGCCAGCAGTCGGGGTGATACTGAAGCTTTCTTT

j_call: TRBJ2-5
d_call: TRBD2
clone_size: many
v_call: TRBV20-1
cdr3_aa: CSARGGEGETQYF
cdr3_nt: TGCAGTGCTAGGGGGGGGGAGGGAGAGACCCAGTACTTC

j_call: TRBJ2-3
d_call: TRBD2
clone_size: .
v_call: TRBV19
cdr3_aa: CASSIRAGGADTQYF
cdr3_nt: TGTGCCAGTAGTATCAGAGCGGGAGGAGCGGATACGCAGTATTTT

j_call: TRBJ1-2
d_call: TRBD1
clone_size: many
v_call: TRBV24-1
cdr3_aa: CATGTGVEDYTF
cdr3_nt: TGTGCCACCGGGACAGGCGTAGAAGACTACACCTTC

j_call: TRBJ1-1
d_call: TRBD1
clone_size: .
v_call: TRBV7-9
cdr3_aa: CASSATGGASWTEAFF
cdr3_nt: TGTGCCAGCAGCGCCACAGGGGGCGCGTCTTGGACTGAAGCTTTCTTT

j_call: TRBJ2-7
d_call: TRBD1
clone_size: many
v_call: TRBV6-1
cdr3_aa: CASSNPGQGYEQYF
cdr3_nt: TGTGCCAGCAGTAACCCGGGACAGGGGTACGAGCAGTACTTC

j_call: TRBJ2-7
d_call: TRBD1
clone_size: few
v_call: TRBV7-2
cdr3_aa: CASSLAPGQGVEQYF
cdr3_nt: TGTGCCAGCAGCTTAGCGCCGGGACAGGGGGTCGAGCAGTACTTC

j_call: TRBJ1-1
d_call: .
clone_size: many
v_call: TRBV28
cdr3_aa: CASSLSSTGRPEAFF
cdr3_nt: TGTGCCAGCAGTTTATCCTCCACTGGACGGCCCGAAGCTTTCTTT

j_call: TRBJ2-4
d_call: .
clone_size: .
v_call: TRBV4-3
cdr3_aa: CASSQEGDRNIQYF
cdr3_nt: TGCGCCAGCAGCCAAGAGGGGGATAGAAACATTCAGTACTTC

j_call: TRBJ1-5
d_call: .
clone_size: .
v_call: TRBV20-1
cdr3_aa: CSALGGNWNQPQHF
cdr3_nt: TGCAGTGCTTTAGGGGGGAACTGGAATCAGCCCCAGCATTTT

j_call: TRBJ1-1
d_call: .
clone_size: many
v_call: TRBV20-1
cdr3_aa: CSAEDRDKNTEAFF
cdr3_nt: TGCAGTGCTGAAGACCGAGACAAGAACACTGAAGCTTTCTTT

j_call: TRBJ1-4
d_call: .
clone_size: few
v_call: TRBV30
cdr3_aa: CAWSEGGVAEKLFF
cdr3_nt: TGTGCCTGGAGTGAGGGAGGTGTCGCTGAAAAACTGTTTTTT

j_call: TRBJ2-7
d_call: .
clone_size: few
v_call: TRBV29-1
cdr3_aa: CSVEVEGFYEQYF
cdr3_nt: TGCAGCGTTGAAGTAGAGGGTTTTTACGAGCAGTACTTC

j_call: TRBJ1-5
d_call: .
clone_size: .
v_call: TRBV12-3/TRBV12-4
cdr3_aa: CASSFGGPDSGNQPQHF
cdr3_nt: TGTGCCAGCAGTTTTGGGGGACCAGATAGTGGCAATCAGCCCCAGCATTTT

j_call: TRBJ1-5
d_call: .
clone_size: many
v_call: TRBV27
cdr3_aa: CASSLTAGHGNQPQHF
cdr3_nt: TGTGCCAGCAGCCTTACGGCGGGACACGGCAATCAGCCCCAGCATTTT

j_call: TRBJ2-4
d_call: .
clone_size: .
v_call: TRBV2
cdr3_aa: CAGQGERERTKNIQYF
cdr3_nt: TGTGCCGGCCAGGGGGAGCGGGAGCGGACCAAAAACATTCAGTACTTC

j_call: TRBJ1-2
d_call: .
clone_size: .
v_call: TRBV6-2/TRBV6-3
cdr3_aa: CASSSQHSVLGHGYTF
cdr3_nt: TGTGCCAGCAGTTCCCAACACTCGGTTTTGGGTCATGGCTACACCTTC

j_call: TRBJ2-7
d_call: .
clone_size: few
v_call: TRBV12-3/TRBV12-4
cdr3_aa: CASSWFGGNEQYF
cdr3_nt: TGTGCCAGCAGTTGGTTTGGCGGGAACGAGCAGTACTTC

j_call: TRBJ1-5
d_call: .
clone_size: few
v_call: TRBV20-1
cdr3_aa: CSALSPGNQPQHF
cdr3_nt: TGCAGTGCTCTTTCACCGGGCAATCAGCCCCAGCATTTT

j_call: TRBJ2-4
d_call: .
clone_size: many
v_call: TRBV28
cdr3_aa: CASRTRMGDDAKNIQYF
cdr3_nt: TGTGCCAGCCGGACCCGGATGGGAGATGACGCCAAAAACATTCAGTACTTC

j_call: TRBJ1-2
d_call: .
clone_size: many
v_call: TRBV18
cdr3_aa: CASSPEQGVYGYTF
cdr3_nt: TGTGCCAGCTCACCCGAACAGGGTGTCTATGGCTACACCTTC

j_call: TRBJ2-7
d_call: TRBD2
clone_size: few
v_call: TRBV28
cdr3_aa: CASSFTGRAGEQYF
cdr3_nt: TGTGCCAGCAGTTTTACCGGGAGGGCTGGAGAGCAGTACTTC

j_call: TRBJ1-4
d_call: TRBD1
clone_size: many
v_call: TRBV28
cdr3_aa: CASRTGGAGLATNEKLFF
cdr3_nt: TGTGCCAGCAGGACAGGGGGCGCTGGGTTGGCAACTAATGAAAAACTGTTTTTT

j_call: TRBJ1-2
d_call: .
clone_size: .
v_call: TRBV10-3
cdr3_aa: CAISDPIPLSDGYTF
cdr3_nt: TGTGCCATCAGTGATCCCATCCCCCTCAGTGATGGCTACACCTTC

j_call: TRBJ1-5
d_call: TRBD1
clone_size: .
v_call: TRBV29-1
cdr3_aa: CSVLEQGGSNQPQHF
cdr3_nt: TGCAGCGTCCTAGAACAGGGGGGTAGCAATCAGCCCCAGCATTTT

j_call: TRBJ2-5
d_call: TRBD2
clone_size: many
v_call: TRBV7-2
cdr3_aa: CASVLAGAKGTQYF
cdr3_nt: TGTGCCAGCGTCTTAGCGGGGGCGAAAGGGACCCAGTACTTC

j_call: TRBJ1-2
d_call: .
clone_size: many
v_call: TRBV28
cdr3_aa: CASSSPPRVDYGYTF
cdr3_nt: TGTGCCAGCAGTTCCCCCCCCAGGGTTGACTATGGCTACACCTTC

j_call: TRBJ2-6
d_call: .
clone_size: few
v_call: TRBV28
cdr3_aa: CASSPGAFYSGANVLTF
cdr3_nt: TGTGCCAGCAGCCCCGGGGCCTTTTACTCTGGGGCCAACGTCCTGACTTTC

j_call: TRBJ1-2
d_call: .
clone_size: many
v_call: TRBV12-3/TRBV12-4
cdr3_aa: CASSLFIYGYTF
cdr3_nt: TGTGCCAGCAGTTTATTTATTTATGGCTACACCTTC

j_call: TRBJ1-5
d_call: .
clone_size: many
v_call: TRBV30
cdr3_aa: CAWTTDSNQPQHF
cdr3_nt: TGTGCCTGGACGACGGATAGCAATCAGCCCCAGCATTTT

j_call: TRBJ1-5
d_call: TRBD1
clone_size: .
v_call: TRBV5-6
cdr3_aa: CASSRQGSLHQPQHF
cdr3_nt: TGTGCCAGCAGCCGACAGGGCTCCCTTCATCAGCCCCAGCATTTT

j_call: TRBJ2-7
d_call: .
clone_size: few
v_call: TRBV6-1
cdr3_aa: CASSPWDSLQAYEQYF
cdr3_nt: TGTGCCAGCAGTCCATGGGACTCCCTCCAGGCCTACGAGCAGTACTTC

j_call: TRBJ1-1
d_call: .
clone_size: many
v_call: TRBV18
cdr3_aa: CASSLNRGAEAFF
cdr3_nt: TGTGCCAGCTCCCTTAACCGGGGCGCTGAAGCTTTCTTT

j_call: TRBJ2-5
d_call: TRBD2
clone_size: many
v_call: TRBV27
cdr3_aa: CASSFTLAGGSETQYF
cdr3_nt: TGTGCCAGCAGTTTTACACTAGCGGGAGGGTCGGAGACCCAGTACTTC

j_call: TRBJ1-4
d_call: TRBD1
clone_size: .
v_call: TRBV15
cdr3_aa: CATSRDYPGGDEKLFF
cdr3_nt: TGTGCCACCAGCAGAGATTACCCAGGGGGCGATGAAAAACTGTTTTTT

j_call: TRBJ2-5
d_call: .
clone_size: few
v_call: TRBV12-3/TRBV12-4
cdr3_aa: CASSPRDLWETQYF
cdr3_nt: TGTGCCAGCAGCCCTAGGGACTTATGGGAGACCCAGTACTTC

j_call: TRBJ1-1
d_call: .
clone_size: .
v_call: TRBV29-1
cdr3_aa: CSAGVGNTEAFF
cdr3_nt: TGCAGCGCAGGGGTAGGGAACACTGAAGCTTTCTTT

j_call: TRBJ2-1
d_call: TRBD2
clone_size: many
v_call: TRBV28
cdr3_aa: CASSGSGRGYNEQFF
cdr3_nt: TGTGCCAGCAGTGGTAGCGGGAGGGGGTACAATGAGCAGTTCTTC